What follows describes a single TCR beta chain. Its antigen is undetermined. The data belong to a study of cytomegalovirus exposure and HLA in healthy donors. Notes on the study in general: Specificity of three CMV-associated chains for CMV antigens was verified in vitro. Most CMV-associated TCR beta chains appeared HLA-restricted in a later analysis. Most TCR sequences were rare, but some public TCRs occurred in many donors. What TCR beta sequences reportedly achieved was accurate prediction of HLA-A and HLA-B alleles in most subjects.

Germline-derived CDR1 and CDR2 are SGHVS and FQNEAQ. The CDR3 spans 15 residues. Trimming cost V 6 bases and J 0 bases; bases outside gene matches: 8. The PCR made use of 60 Vbeta and 13 Jbeta primers. Clones were read by immunoSEQ multiplex PCR, and TCRdb kept only the in-frame ones, dropping some. Of 170,000 or so clones detected, over 70% appear once; the ten largest clones hold 2.5% to 3.5%. The origin of this receptor is a woman between 45 and 65 years old in good health and CMV-seropositive. Sequencing was performed on PBMCs. The rearrangement links TRBV7-8 to TRBJ2-7; 7 bases fit TRBD2. CDR3 DNA: TGTGCCAGCAGGGGAGGGCGGGGACGCTCCTACGAGCAGTACTTC. Translating it yields CASRGGRGRSYEQYF.